This record concerns one T cell receptor (beta chain) sequence. The antigen it binds to is not known. No base qualities exist here, and no much larger clone lies one base off it. These data originate in a study of cytomegalovirus exposure and HLA in healthy donors (dated by TCRdb to 2016 to 2017). As for the study more broadly: An earlier analysis of several hundred of the donors reported more than 250 Gb of sequence data and about 100 million unique TCR beta sequences from about 180 million T cells. The later analysis used no new phenotypic data to find candidate immune exposures, relying instead on TCR beta sequences and their occurrence across donors. Among the roughly 380 genotyped donors, 81% belonged to the genetic ancestry cluster associated with self-reported Caucasian donors. All discovery cohort repertoires had been generated on a single sequencing platform. A later genetic analysis used genome-wide SNP genotypes for about 60% of the roughly 670 donors, treating that subset as a discovery cohort. High-throughput TCR immunosequencing, statistical association of individual TCRs with disease status, and machine learning were combined to predict cytomegalovirus infection status. The number of typed donors differed by locus: roughly 629-640 for A, B, C, DRB1 and DQB1; 500 to 550 for DQA1; some 610 for DPA1; and some 430 for DPB1. Among approximately 370 genotyped donors of the cohort, an average of approximately 240,000 unique TCR beta nucleotide sequences was sequenced per donor, of which 15% to 20% were non-productive. In an earlier analysis of 550 to 700 of the donors, high-throughput TCR beta sequencing was used to judge whether each TCR beta V gene segment behaved as functional or pseudogenic. An early release covering around 630 HLA-typed donors comprised 250 to 350 gigabases of sequencing data and around 85 million unique TCR sequences. A later analysis re-analyzed previously published TCR beta repertoires from 600 to 850 donors and added high-resolution HLA genotyping to study TCR occurrence patterns. Donor age, sex, ethnicity and CMV serostatus were compiled alongside the repertoire data. Class I and class II HLA loci were covered by the typing at four-digit resolution. The study profiled the T cell repertoires of about 640 subjects by immunosequencing and related them to cytomegalovirus serostatus. The aim of the study was to test whether cataloging public T cell receptors could identify signatures of past pathogen exposure. Besides the first cohort of 666 subjects, a separate validation cohort made up of around 120 different subjects was used. Roughly five DR-DQ haplotypes were treated as single units for association and clustering because of strong linkage in the cohort.

What the authors observed across the whole study: According to a later genetic analysis, donors in an Asian-associated ancestry cluster had fewer N-insertions in productive TCRs than the approximately 650-donor mean. A cluster of highly shared sequence variants was judged likely to represent a technical artifact of the sequencing pipeline. Because counts were too low, some 17 rarely observed V segments, including chromosome 9 orphons, were excluded from the earlier analysis of around 640 of the donors. The classifier was reported to diagnose cytomegalovirus status with high specificity and sensitivity in both the original and validation cohorts. Because the 87-base-pair reads could not distinguish some IMGT-functional V segments, including TRBV6-2 and TRBV6-3, those segments were excluded. V-gene and J-gene trimming of TCR beta chains was associated with a missense DCLRE1C variant in a later genetic analysis, and the association was replicated in an independent cohort. The only immune exposure information available for the cohort was CMV serostatus. A further reported finding was that TCR beta sequences accurately predicted the HLA-A and HLA-B alleles for most subjects in the first cohort. A later analysis reported that several top co-occurrence clusters appeared linked to parvovirus B19, influenza, CMV and Epstein-Barr virus. In this cohort, only TCR beta chains were sequenced, and detectable features were limited by the absence of alpha or paired-chain data. In an earlier analysis of 500 to 650 of the donors, most TCR beta V segments appeared in productive rearrangements about 87% or about 30% of the time, broadly matching IMGT annotations. A later analysis found that TCR association rates varied across HLA loci, with DRB1 alleles showing the most associated TCRs and HLA-C alleles the fewest. Correlated functional status among segregating V segments might reflect linkage disequilibrium, but an unknown experimental factor could not be ruled out. Because HLA typing was unavailable for some donors at each locus, only the typed subset was used in association tests. In vitro tests confirmed that a few of the cytomegalovirus-associated TCR beta chains recognize cytomegalovirus antigens. A later analysis found that HLA-associated TCR beta chains were more clonally expanded and had lower generation probabilities than equally common non-associated chains. Strong co-occurrence of HLA alleles, especially DR and DQ, made assigning TCR associations to individual alleles difficult. At a false discovery rate of 0.05, a later analysis linked under 20,000 TCR beta sequences to specific HLA alleles. Across donors, most TCR sequences were observed very rarely, whereas some public TCRs were present in many individuals. In a later analysis, most CMV-associated TCR beta chains were found to appear HLA-restricted, with HLA associations seemingly driven largely by CMV exposure. The study gave a list of under 200 TCR beta chains associated with cytomegalovirus. The presence/absence analyses assumed that sequencing depth was roughly uniform across donors, and that assumption may not be true. The authors suggested that the approach could potentially be extended to other disease states and immunological phenotypes.

Libraries were constructed by the immunoSEQ multiplex PCR assay. A mixture of 60 forward primers for TCR Vbeta segments and 13 reverse primers for TCR Jbeta segments was used in the multiplex PCR. The CDR3 region of rearranged TCR beta genes was amplified from genomic DNA by a multiplex PCR assay. On the Illumina HiSeq System, the amplified TCR beta libraries were sequenced as 87-base-pair reads. The study's processing was this. A later analysis tallied 75 million to 85 million unique TCR beta chains across the 700 or so repertoires, and around 9.9 million of those chains were shared by two or more donors. Raw reads were error-corrected and collapsed into unique sequences by a nearest-neighbor algorithm in which closely related sequences were merged to remove PCR and sequencing errors. V, D and J gene segments were assigned by aligning CDR3 sequences to IMGT reference sequences. For a sequence to be retained, a match of at least six nucleotides was required to both a V gene segment and a J gene segment. Rearrangements were classified as productive when the CDR3 lacked stop codons and remained in frame with V and J, and all other rearrangements were classified as non-productive. CDR3 was defined according to IMGT convention as the region running from the second conserved V-encoded cysteine to the conserved J-encoded phenylalanine. In an earlier analysis of roughly 610 of the donors, sequences lacking an unambiguous match to a single V gene segment were excluded. An earlier analysis of just under 600 of the donors called V segments functional above 56.7% productive rearrangements and segregating when the between-donor standard deviation exceeded 5%. A statistical classification framework was built to diagnose cytomegalovirus status from the catalog of TCR beta chain sequences. In a later analysis, V and J genes were assigned by comparing TCR nucleotide sequences against IMGT/GENE-DB human TR gene sequences. A later analysis assigned CDR3 sequences and most-parsimonious VDJ recombination scenarios with the TCRdist pipeline. In a later analysis, each TCR beta chain was defined by its CDR3 amino acid sequence together with its V-gene family, and reads lacking a unique V-gene family were excluded. In a later analysis, 500 to 650 highly shared, low-generation-probability nucleotide sequences were removed to address suspected cross-contamination and a sequencing artifact. A later analysis calculated a clonal expansion index for each public chain from normalized within-repertoire ranks of inferred template counts. Generation probabilities in a later analysis came from a VDJ recombination model fitted to out-of-frame rearrangements, and those results were checked against IGoR. In a later analysis, TCR-TCR, TCR-HLA and TCR-CMV co-occurrence was scored with hypergeometric tests, and a repertoire-size bias correction was applied to TCR pairs. False discovery rates were estimated in a later analysis by permuting HLA or CMV assignments 20 times. In a later analysis, co-occurring TCRs were grouped using DBSCAN, and TCRdist sequence similarity was added for clustering within HLA-allele-positive subsets. Repertoires with fewer than 30,000 or more than 120,000 public chains, plus five repertoires with anomalous nucleotide sharing, were excluded from co-occurrence clustering. TCRdb limited this immuneACCESS table to in-frame rearrangements with V and J called. A share of clones is missing; checked studies link under half to unresolved V genes, and the rest is unexplained. V and J calls and clone size come straight from that table; D and trimming were deduced from the DNA. Recorded for this sample are 130,000 to 150,000 clones; 75% to 80% of them occurred a single time. Of the sample, roughly 0.7% is held by the ten largest clones.

The V end loses 4 bases and the J end loses 7 bases, and a stretch of 9 bases separates them. Spanning cysteine to phenylalanine, the CDR3 consists of 12 amino acids. Just CDR3 DNA is preserved here, 36 bases in frame from base 1. From a lookup of the germline V gene, CDR1 and CDR2 are SGDLS and YYNGEE. The cohort was made up of hundreds of healthy bone marrow donors. At the time of sampling, all cohort members were nominally healthy, though unrecorded immune exposures were likely present. The donor tested CMV seronegative and was one of the 352 seronegative cohort members. Every donor gave a peripheral blood sample, and the peripheral blood mononuclear cells from that sample were used for TCR beta sequencing. Genomic DNA was extracted from the blood cell samples with the Qiagen DNeasy Blood Extraction Kit.

This TCR came from a male donor in good health and CMV-seronegative. Sequencing was carried out using PBMCs. The chain joins TRBV9 to TRBJ2-1; the D gene is perhaps TRBD1, from 5 matching bases. The CDR3 loop reads CASSPGWNEQFF. The DNA is TGTGCCAGCAGCCCAGGGTGGAATGAGCAGTTCTTC.